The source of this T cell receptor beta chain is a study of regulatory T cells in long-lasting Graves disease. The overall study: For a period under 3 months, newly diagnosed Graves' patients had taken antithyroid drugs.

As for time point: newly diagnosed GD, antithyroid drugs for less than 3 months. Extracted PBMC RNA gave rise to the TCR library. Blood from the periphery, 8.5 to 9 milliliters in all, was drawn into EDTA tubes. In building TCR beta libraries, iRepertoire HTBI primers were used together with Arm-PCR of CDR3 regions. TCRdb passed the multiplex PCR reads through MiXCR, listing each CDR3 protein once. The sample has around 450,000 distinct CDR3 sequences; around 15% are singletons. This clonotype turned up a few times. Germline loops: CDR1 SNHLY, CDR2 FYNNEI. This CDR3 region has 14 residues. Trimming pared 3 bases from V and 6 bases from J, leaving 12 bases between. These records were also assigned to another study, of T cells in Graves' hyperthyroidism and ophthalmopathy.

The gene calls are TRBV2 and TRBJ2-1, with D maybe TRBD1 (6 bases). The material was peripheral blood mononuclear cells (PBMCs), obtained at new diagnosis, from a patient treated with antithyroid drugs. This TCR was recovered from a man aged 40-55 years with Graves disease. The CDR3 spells CASSDPGERNEQFF. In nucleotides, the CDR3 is TGTGCCAGCAGTGATCCAGGGGAACGCAATGAGCAGTTCTTC.